These T cell receptor beta chains were read from a single sample in a study of somatic mutations in cytotoxic T cells in rheumatoid arthritis. TCRdb's table, derived via immunoSEQ multiplex PCR, lists solely in-frame clones and lacks some. This sample carries thousands of clones, 75% to 85% of them seen once, and the ten largest clones take approximately 71%. The sequenced sample was CD8+ T cells sorted from blood, obtained at a follow-up visit. These receptors originate from a man aged 35-49 years with rheumatoid arthritis. CDR3s include the opening cysteine and the closing phenylalanine or tryptophan. The D gene is left open where the match is weak. Not all rows give a size; the values are once, few, many and, for expanded clones, a class.

J gene | D gene | clone size | V gene | CDR3 DNA | CDR3 protein
TRBJ2-2 | TRBD2 | - | TRBV7-6 | TGTGCCAGCAGCTTAACGAGCGGGAGGGTTCGGGAGCTGTTTTTT | CASSLTSGRVRELFF
TRBJ1-5 | - | - | TRBV7-9 | TGTGCCAGCAGCTTAGTGGATGAGAGGCCCCCAAGGCATTTT | CASSLVDERPPRHF
TRBJ2-5 | - | once | TRBV28 | TGTGCCAGTACCCTCGGGGGGCTGATTGGAGAGACCCAGTACTTC | CASTLGGLIGETQYF
TRBJ2-1 | - | - | TRBV10-1 | TGCGCCAGCAGTGAGCGGATGAAGGGCGATGAGCAGTTCTTC | CASSERMKGDEQFF
TRBJ1-1 | - | - | TRBV28 | TGTGCCAGCAGTTTCTCCCGGAACACTGAAGCTTTCTTT | CASSFSRNTEAFF
TRBJ1-2 | TRBD1 | - | TRBV30 | TGTGCCTGGCAGACAGGGGACTATGGCTACACCTTC | CAWQTGDYGYTF
TRBJ1-2 | - | - | TRBV5-6 | TGTGCCAGCAGCTCTTGGGACGAGTTTTTTTATGGCTACACCTTC | CASSSWDEFFYGYTF
TRBJ2-2 | TRBD2 | - | TRBV19 | TGTGCCAGTAGTATAGTTGGGACTAGCGGGAACGGGGAGCTGTTTTTT | CASSIVGTSGNGELFF
TRBJ2-3 | - | - | TRBV6-1 | TGTGCCAGCAGTGAGAAGTATTTT | CASSEKYF
TRBJ2-1 | - | - | TRBV29-1 | TGCAGCGTTGACGTCAGATACAATGAGCAGTTCTTC | CSVDVRYNEQFF
TRBJ2-6 | - | - | TRBV6-6 | TGTGCCAGCAGTTGGGGGACTGGGGCCAACGTCCTGACTTTC | CASSWGTGANVLTF
TRBJ1-1 | TRBD1 | large | TRBV7-9 | TGTGCCAGCAGCCAACAACAGGGGCTGGGCACTGAAGCTTTCTTT | CASSQQQGLGTEAFF
TRBJ2-7 | - | - | TRBV6-5 | TGTGCCAGCAGTCCAGCACAGGGGGGGTCCTACGAGCAGTACTTC | CASSPAQGGSYEQYF
TRBJ1-3 | - | - | TRBV4-2 | TGTGCCAGCAGCCAACAAGGAGTCTCTGGAAACACCATATATTTT | CASSQQGVSGNTIYF
TRBJ2-7 | TRBD1 | once | TRBV6-6 | TGTGCCAGCAGTCAAGGGACAGGTCCTTCCTACGAGCAGTACTTC | CASSQGTGPSYEQYF
TRBJ2-7 | - | few | TRBV4-1 | TGCGCCAGCAGCCATCTACCCCCGGGGACATTCGAGGCCGAGCAGTACTTC | CASSHLPPGTFEAEQYF
TRBJ2-2 | - | few | TRBV10-1 | TGCGCCAGCAGTGAAGAAACAGCTACCACCGGGGAGCTGTTTTTT | CASSEETATTGELFF
TRBJ2-5 | - | few | TRBV4-2 | TGTGCCAGCAGCCAAGAGGGAGGGGGTGGCGGAGTCTCAGAGACCCAGTACTTC | CASSQEGGGGGVSETQYF
TRBJ2-2 | - | - | TRBV28 | TGTGCCAGCAGTTTCGGAGAGAACACCGGGGAGCTGTTTTTT | CASSFGENTGELFF
TRBJ2-7 | - | - | TRBV27 | TGTGCCAGCAGGGGCGGTGGCTGGGAGCAGTACTTC | CASRGGGWEQYF
TRBJ2-7 | - | - | TRBV4-2 | TGTGCCAGCAGCCTCTTCCTAGCCTACGAGCAGTACTTC | CASSLFLAYEQYF
TRBJ2-5 | - | - | TRBV6-1 | TGTGCCAGCAGCGCGAACGGACATACGCAAGAGACCCAGTACTTC | CASSANGHTQETQYF
TRBJ2-1 | - | - | TRBV5-6 | TGTGCCAGCAGCTCTACCTCCATCAGCGGACTTTACAATGAGCAGTTCTTC | CASSSTSISGLYNEQFF
TRBJ2-7 | TRBD1 | - | TRBV4-2 | TGTGCCAGCAGCCAAGAGGGACAGGGAACCTGGGAGCAGTACTTC | CASSQEGQGTWEQYF
TRBJ2-2 | - | - | TRBV7-9 | TGTGCCAGCAGGATGGGGGGAAGGAACACCGGGGAGCTGTTTTTT | CASRMGGRNTGELFF
TRBJ2-1 | - | - | TRBV14 | TGTGCCAGCAGCCGGCTGCTTGAGACCTACAATGAGCAGTTCTTC | CASSRLLETYNEQFF
TRBJ1-1 | - | - | TRBV19 | TGTGCCAGTAGTATTGGGACCACTGAAGCTTTCTTT | CASSIGTTEAFF
TRBJ2-7 | TRBD2 | - | TRBV4-2 | TGTGCCAGCAGCCAGGGGACTAGCGGGGGCCTAGGGTTCTACGAGCAGTACTTC | CASSQGTSGGLGFYEQYF
TRBJ1-2 | - | - | TRBV18 | TGTGCCAGCTCACCACATGCCGGGGAGGGCTACACCTTC | CASSPHAGEGYTF
TRBJ1-5 | - | few | TRBV6-5 | TGTGCCAGCAGTTACTCAGCGGGCAGGTCCCAGCATTTT | CASSYSAGRSQHF
TRBJ2-1 | TRBD2 | - | TRBV4-3 | TGCGCCAGCAGCCAAGGGACTAGCGGGAGAGGCGATGAGCAGTTCTTC | CASSQGTSGRGDEQFF
TRBJ2-6 | TRBD2 | - | TRBV5-1 | TGCGCCAGCAGCTTGGAGCGGGGTTCCTACTCTGGGGCCAACGTCCTGACTTTC | CASSLERGSYSGANVLTF
TRBJ1-4 | - | - | TRBV6-5 | TGTGCCAGCAGTCCTCGTATAGACCGTAATGAAAAACTGTTTTTT | CASSPRIDRNEKLFF
TRBJ2-3 | - | - | TRBV9 | TGTGCCAGCAGCGTAGGCGGTAAGAGTAGCACAGATACGCAGTATTTT | CASSVGGKSSTDTQYF
TRBJ1-2 | TRBD1 | - | TRBV30 | TGTGCCTGGAGAGACACCCAGGGGGCGCTACTCTATGGCTACACCTTC | CAWRDTQGALLYGYTF
TRBJ1-2 | - | - | TRBV9 | TGTGCCAGCAGCGTAGGGGCGGACCGAGGCTACACCTTC | CASSVGADRGYTF